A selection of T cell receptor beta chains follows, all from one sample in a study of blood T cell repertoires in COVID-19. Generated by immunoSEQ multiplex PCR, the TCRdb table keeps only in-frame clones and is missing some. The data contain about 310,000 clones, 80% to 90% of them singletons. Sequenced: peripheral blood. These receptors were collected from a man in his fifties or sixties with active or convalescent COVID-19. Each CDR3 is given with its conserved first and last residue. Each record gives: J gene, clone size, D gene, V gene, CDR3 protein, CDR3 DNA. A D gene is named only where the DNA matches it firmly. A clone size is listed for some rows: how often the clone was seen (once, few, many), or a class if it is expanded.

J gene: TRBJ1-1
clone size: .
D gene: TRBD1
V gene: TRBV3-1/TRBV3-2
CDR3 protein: CASSPKTGGAWTEAFF
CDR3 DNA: TGTGCCAGCAGCCCCAAGACAGGGGGCGCGTGGACTGAAGCTTTCTTT

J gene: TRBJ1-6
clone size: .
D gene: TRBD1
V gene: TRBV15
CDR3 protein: CATSRTGTGNSPLHF
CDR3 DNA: TGTGCCACCAGCAGAACCGGGACAGGGAATTCACCCCTCCACTTT

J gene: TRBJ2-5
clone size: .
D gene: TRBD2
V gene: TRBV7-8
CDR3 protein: CASNPTSGVLGGETQYF
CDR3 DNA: TGTGCCAGCAACCCCACTAGCGGGGTGTTAGGAGGAGAGACCCAGTACTTC

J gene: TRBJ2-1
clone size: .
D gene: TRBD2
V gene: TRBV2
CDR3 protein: CASSVGLAVEQFF
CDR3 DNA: TGTGCCAGCAGTGTTGGACTAGCTGTTGAGCAGTTCTTC

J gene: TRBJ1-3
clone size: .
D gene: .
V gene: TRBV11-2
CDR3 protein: CASSPSGNTIYF
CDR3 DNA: TGTGCCAGCAGCCCATCTGGAAACACCATATATTTT

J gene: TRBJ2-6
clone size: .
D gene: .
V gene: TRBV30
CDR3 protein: CALRNAGGANVLTF
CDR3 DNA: TGTGCCTTGAGGAACGCGGGTGGGGCCAACGTCCTGACTTTC

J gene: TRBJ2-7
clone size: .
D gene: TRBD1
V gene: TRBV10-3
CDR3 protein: CAISAGTGGPYEQYF
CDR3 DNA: TGTGCCATCAGTGCTGGGACAGGGGGCCCCTACGAGCAGTACTTC

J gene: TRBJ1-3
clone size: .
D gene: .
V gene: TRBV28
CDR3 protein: CASTRGTRRAGNTIYF
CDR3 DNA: TGTGCCAGTACAAGGGGGACCCGAAGGGCTGGAAACACCATATATTTT

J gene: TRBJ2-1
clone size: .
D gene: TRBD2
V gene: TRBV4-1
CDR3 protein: CASSHRVSGVSYNEQFF
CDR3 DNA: TGCGCCAGCAGCCATCGTGTTAGCGGGGTATCCTACAATGAGCAGTTCTTC

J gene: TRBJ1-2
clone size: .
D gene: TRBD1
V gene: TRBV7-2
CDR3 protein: CASSLDIGGGINYGYTF
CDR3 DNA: TGTGCCAGCAGCTTAGATATAGGGGGCGGGATTAACTATGGCTACACCTTC

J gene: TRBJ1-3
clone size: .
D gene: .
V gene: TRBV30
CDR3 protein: CAWSANAIGNTIYF
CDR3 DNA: TGTGCCTGGAGTGCCAATGCGATAGGAAACACCATATATTTT

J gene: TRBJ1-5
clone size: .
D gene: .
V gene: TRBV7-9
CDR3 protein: CASSPGAGHSNQPQHF
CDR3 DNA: TGTGCCAGCAGCCCAGGGGCAGGGCATAGCAATCAGCCCCAGCATTTT

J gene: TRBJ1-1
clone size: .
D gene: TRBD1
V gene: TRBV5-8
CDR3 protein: CASSYRDSRSRTEAFF
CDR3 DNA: TGTGCCAGTTCGTACCGGGACAGCAGGTCGAGAACTGAAGCTTTCTTT

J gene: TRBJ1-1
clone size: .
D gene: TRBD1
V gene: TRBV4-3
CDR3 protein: CASSQTGTATEAFF
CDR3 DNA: TGCGCCAGCAGCCAAACCGGGACAGCCACTGAAGCTTTCTTT

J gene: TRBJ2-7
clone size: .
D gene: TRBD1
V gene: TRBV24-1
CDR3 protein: CATSGPGQGSYEQYF
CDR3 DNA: TGTGCCACCAGTGGACCGGGACAGGGGTCCTACGAGCAGTACTTC

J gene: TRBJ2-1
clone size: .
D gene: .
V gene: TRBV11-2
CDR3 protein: CASSSRTSLYNEQFF
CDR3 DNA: TGTGCCAGCAGCTCCCGAACTAGCCTTTACAATGAGCAGTTCTTC

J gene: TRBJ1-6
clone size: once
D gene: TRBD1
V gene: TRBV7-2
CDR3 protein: CASSFSQGWNSPLHF
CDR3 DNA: TGTGCCAGCAGCTTCTCACAGGGGTGGAATTCACCCCTCCACTTT

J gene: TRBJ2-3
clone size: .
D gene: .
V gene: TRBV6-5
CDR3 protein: CASSPLGAFTDTQYF
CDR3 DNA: TGTGCCAGCAGCCCCTTGGGAGCATTCACAGATACGCAGTATTTT

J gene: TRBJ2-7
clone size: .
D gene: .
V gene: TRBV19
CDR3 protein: CASSSPGFYEQYF
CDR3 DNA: TGTGCCAGTAGTTCTCCAGGGTTCTACGAGCAGTACTTC

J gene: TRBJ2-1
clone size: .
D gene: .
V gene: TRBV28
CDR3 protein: CASSKFRARGNEQFF
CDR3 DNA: TGTGCCAGCAGTAAGTTCAGGGCGCGGGGCAATGAGCAGTTCTTC

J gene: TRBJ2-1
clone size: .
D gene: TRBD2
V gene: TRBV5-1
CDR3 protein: CASSVAGVGNEQFF
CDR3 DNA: TGCGCCAGCAGCGTCGCGGGAGTGGGGAATGAGCAGTTCTTC

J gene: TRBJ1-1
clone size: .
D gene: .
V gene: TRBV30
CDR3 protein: CAWSGGGTEAFF
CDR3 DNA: TGTGCCTGGAGTGGAGGGGGCACTGAAGCTTTCTTT

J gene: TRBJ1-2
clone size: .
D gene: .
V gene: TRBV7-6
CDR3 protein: CASSLGVGQGVYGYTF
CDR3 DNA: TGTGCCAGCAGCTTAGGGGTTGGGCAGGGCGTCTATGGCTACACCTTC

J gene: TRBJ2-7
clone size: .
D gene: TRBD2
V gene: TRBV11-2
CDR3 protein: CASSPTGLAGGPEQYF
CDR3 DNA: TGTGCCAGCAGCCCAACCGGGCTAGCGGGAGGGCCCGAGCAGTACTTC

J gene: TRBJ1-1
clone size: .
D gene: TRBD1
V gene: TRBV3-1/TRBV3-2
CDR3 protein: CASSQAVGDRGPTTFKNTEAFF
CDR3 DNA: TGTGCCAGCAGCCAAGCAGTAGGGGACAGGGGCCCAACCACCTTTAAGAACACTGAAGCTTTCTTT

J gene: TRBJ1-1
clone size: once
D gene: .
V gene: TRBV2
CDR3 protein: CASSQQSTNTEAFF
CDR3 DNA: TGTGCCAGCAGCCAACAGTCGACGAACACTGAAGCTTTCTTT

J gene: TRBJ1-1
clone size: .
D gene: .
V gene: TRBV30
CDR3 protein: CAWEGATEAFF
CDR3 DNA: TGTGCCTGGGAAGGGGCCACTGAAGCTTTCTTT

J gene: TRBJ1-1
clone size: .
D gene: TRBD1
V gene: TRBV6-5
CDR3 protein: CATKTGVNTEAFF
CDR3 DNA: TGTGCCACCAAAACAGGGGTTAATACTGAAGCTTTCTTT

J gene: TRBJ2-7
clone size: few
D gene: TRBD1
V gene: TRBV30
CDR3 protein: CACHKRGQGTYEQYF
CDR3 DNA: TGTGCCTGTCACAAAAGGGGACAGGGGACCTACGAGCAGTACTTC

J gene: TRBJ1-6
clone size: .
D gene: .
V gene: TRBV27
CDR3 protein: CASSRTAGYSPLHF
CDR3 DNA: TGTGCCAGCAGCCGGACCGCGGGATATTCACCCCTCCACTTT

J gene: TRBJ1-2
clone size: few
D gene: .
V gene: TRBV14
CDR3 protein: CASSQVGIKGSPNYGYTF
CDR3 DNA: TGTGCCAGCAGCCAAGTTGGGATTAAGGGGTCGCCTAACTATGGCTACACCTTC

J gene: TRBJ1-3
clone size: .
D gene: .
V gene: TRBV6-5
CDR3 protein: CASSRRVSGNTIYF
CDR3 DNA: TGTGCCAGCAGTCGACGGGTCTCTGGAAACACCATATATTTT

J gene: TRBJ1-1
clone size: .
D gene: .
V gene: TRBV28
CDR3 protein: CASSRAQGPEAFF
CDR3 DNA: TGTGCCAGCAGTCGCGCACAGGGACCTGAAGCTTTCTTT

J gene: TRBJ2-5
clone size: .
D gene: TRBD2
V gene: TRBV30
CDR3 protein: CAWTRTSGGQETQYF
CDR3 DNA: TGTGCCTGGACCAGGACTAGCGGGGGGCAAGAGACCCAGTACTTC

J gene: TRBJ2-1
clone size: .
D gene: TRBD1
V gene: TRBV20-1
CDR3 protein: CSGDRVFEQFF
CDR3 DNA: TGCAGTGGGGACAGGGTTTTTGAGCAGTTCTTC

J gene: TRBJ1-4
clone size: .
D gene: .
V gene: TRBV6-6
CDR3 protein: CASTWTVGGKLFF
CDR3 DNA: TGTGCCAGCACCTGGACAGTGGGCGGGAAACTGTTTTTT

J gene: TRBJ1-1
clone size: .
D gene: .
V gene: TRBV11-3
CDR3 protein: CASSLDGNTEAFF
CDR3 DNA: TGTGCCAGCAGCTTAGACGGGAACACTGAAGCTTTCTTT

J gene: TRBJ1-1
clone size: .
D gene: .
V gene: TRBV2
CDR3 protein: CASNQIEGAEAFF
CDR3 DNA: TGTGCCAGCAACCAAATAGAGGGCGCTGAAGCTTTCTTT

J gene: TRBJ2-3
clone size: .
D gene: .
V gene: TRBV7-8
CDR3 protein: CASSLSAVASTDTQYF
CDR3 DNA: TGTGCCAGCAGCTTATCTGCGGTAGCTAGCACAGATACGCAGTATTTT

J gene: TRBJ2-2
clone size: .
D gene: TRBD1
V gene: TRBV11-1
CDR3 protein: CASSQGQGDGTGELFF
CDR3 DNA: TGTGCCAGCAGCCAGGGCCAGGGGGATGGAACCGGGGAGCTGTTTTTT